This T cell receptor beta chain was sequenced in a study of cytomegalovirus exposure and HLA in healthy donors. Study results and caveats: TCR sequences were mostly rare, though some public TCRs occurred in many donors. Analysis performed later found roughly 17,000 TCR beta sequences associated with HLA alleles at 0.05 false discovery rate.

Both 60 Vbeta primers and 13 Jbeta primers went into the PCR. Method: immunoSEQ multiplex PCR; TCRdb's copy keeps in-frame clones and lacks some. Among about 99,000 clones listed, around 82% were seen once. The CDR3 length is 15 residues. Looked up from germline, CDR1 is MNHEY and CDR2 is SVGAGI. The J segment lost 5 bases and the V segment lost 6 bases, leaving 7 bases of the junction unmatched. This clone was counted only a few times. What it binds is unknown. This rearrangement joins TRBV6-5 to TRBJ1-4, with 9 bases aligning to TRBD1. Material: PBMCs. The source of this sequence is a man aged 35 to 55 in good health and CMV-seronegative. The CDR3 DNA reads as TGTGCCAGCAGGGACAGGGGTGGGGCGAATGAAAAACTGTTTTTT. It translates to CASRDRGGANEKLFF.